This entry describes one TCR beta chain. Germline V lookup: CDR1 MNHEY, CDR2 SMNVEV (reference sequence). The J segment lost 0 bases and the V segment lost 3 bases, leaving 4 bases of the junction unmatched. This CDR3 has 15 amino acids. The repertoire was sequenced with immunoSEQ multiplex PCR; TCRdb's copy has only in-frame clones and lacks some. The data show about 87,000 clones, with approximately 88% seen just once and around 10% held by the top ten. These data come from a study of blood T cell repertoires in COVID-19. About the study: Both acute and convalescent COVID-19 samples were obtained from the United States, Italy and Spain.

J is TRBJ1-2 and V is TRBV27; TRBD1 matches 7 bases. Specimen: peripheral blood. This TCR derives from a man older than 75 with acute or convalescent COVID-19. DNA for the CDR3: TGTGCCAGCAGTTTCTCAGGGGGTACTAACTATGGCTACACCTTC. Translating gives CASSFSGGTNYGYTF.